A single sample is the source of the 25 T cell receptor beta chains below, sequenced in a study of T cell responses to AZD1222 COVID-19 vaccine. The assay was immunoSEQ multiplex PCR, and TCRdb's table has in-frame clones only and misses some. The sample carries some 140,000 clones, approximately 87% recorded once. The sample was peripheral blood, taken on day 0 of MenACWY control vaccination. The receptors stem from an adult in good health.

The chain combines TRBV10-3 with TRBJ2-1; 8 bases are shared with TRBD1. CDR1 and CDR2 (germline): ENHRY, SYGVKD. The CDR3 has 13 amino acids. V lost 2 bases to trimming and J lost 7 bases; unmatched junction nucleotides: 1. The CDR3 reads CAISETGGNEQFF. The CDR3 coding sequence is TGTGCCATCAGTGAGACAGGGGGGAATGAGCAGTTCTTC.

This chain uses TRBV2 with TRBJ1-2; weak D call: TRBD1 (6 bases). Trimming stripped 6 bases from V and 4 bases from J, with 15 bases between. This CDR3 has 14 amino acids. CDR1 is SNHLY, CDR2 FYNNEI, per germline. In nucleotides, the CDR3 is TGTGCCAGCAGCCGACAGGCCAGGGGCTATGGCTACACCTTC. It codes for CASSRQARGYGYTF.

The genes are TRBV7-6 and TRBJ2-7; TRBD1 agrees at 8 bases. The CDR3 extends over 14 amino acids. The V gene's germline CDR1 is SGHVS and CDR2 FNYEAQ. Losses at the gene ends were 5 bases for V and 3 bases for J; bases not matched to a gene: 6. The CDR3 spells CASSTTGTGYEQYF. CDR3 DNA sequence: TGTGCCAGCAGCACAACCGGGACAGGCTACGAGCAGTACTTC.

CDR3 loop: CASSRLDRASYGYTF. The CDR3 nucleotides are TGTGCCAGCAGCCGACTAGACAGGGCCTCCTATGGCTACACCTTC. The chain employs TRBV3-1 (or the pseudogene TRBV3-2) and TRBJ1-2; 7 bases line up with TRBD1. Germline loops: CDR1 LGHDT, CDR2 YNNKEL (reference sequence). This CDR3 region has 15 residues. The V gene end was trimmed by 4 bases and the J gene end by 4 bases; junction bases not matched to a gene: 9.

This chain joins TRBV11-2 and TRBJ2-2; 8 bases are shared with TRBD2. Germline V gives CDR1 SGHAT, CDR2 FQNNGV. The V segment lost 3 bases and the J segment 5 bases; nucleotides outside the gene matches: 5. This CDR3 is built from 15 residues. CDR3 loop: CASSFLTGGTGELFF. In DNA, the CDR3 is TGTGCCAGCAGCTTTTTAACGGGGGGGACCGGGGAGCTGTTTTTT.

CDR3: CASSKGGQRGRYEQYF. For the CDR3, the DNA is TGTGCCAGCAGCAAAGGAGGCCAGAGGGGCCGCTACGAGCAGTACTTC. V is TRBV21-1 and J is TRBJ2-7. TRBV21-1 is described as a pseudogene. The CDR3 spans 16 residues.

The V and J genes are TRBV3-1 (or the pseudogene TRBV3-2) and TRBJ2-1; TRBD1 matches 7 bases. The V gene's germline CDR1 is LGHDT and CDR2 YNNKEL (reference sequence). The CDR3 consists of 15 residues. J was trimmed by 6 bases and V by 4 bases; bases with no gene match: 9. The CDR3 is CASSPRTGRGNEQFF. The CDR3 DNA reads TGTGCCAGCAGCCCTAGGACAGGAAGGGGCAATGAGCAGTTCTTC.

The rearrangement uses TRBV25-1 and TRBJ2-5; D could derive from TRBD1 or TRBD2 (6 bases each). Germline loops: CDR1 MGHDK, CDR2 SYGVNS. The CDR3 is made up of 14 amino acids. V was cut by 10 bases and J by 4 bases, with 19 bases left in between. The CDR3 DNA sequence: TGTGCCACTACACCGTGGGGGGCCGGAGAGACCCAGTACTTC. It encodes CATTPWGAGETQYF. Together with reference TRBV25-1 and TRBJ2-5, the CDR3 gives the full variable domain: EADIYQTPRYLVIGTGKKITLECSQTMGHDKMYWYQQDPGMELHLIHYSYGVNSTEKGDLSSESTVSRIRTEHFPLTLESARPSHTSQYLCATTPWGAGETQYFGPGTRLLVL.

The V gene is TRBV14, the J gene TRBJ2-5, with a possible D match to TRBD2 (6 bases). Germline values: CDR1 SGHDN, CDR2 FVKESK. Trimming removed 4 bases at V and 0 bases at J, with 9 bases between. CDR3 length equals 14 residues. This CDR3 is CASSRRDYQETQYF. The CDR3 coding sequence is TGTGCCAGCAGCCGCCGGGACTACCAAGAGACCCAGTACTTC.

The gene calls are TRBV11-2 and TRBJ2-5, with D perhaps TRBD2 (6 bases). The germline V and J ends were trimmed by 5 bases and 0 bases, with 16 bases remaining between them. Germline assignment: CDR1 SGHAT and CDR2 FQNNGV. The CDR3 runs to 16 residues. CDR3 nucleotide sequence: TGTGCCAGCAGCCTCCGGGACTCCCTGTACCAAGAGACCCAGTACTTC. Its translation is CASSLRDSLYQETQYF.

The chain recombines TRBV24-1 with TRBJ2-1; TRBD1 aligns across 9 bases. The trim removed 5 bases at V and 2 bases at J, leaving 24 bases unmatched. In germline, CDR1 is KGHDR, CDR2 SFDVKD. The CDR3 sequence is 22 residues long. DNA of the CDR3: TGTGCCACCAGTGCTTGTTTAGTGGGACAGGGTATAATAATGGGGACCTACAATGAGCAGTTCTTC. This gives the protein CATSACLVGQGIIMGTYNEQFF.

The chain links TRBV11-3 to TRBJ2-5, with unresolved D. Trimming took off 5 bases at V and 5 bases at J, with 18 bases between the two ends. Germline loops: CDR1 SGHNT, CDR2 YENEEA. The CDR3 is 15 amino acids. The CDR3 bases are TGTGCCAGCAGCCCCGAGCCGGTGGGTCAGGAGACCCAGTACTTC. Protein product: CASSPEPVGQETQYF.

J is TRBJ1-5 and V is TRBV10-1, with D possibly matching TRBD1 (5 bases). Germline CDR1 is WNHNN and CDR2 is SYGVQD (reference sequence). This CDR3 region has 19 residues. Trimming took 2 bases from V and 0 from J, leaving 20 bases between them. CDR3 sequence (DNA): TGCGCCAGCAGTGAGGGGGGGTTAGGAGCCCTCGATAGCAATCAGCCCCAGCATTTT. This encodes CASSEGGLGALDSNQPQHF.

This chain uses TRBV28 with TRBJ2-1; 8 bases match TRBD2. Germline V gene sequence: CDR1 MDHEN, CDR2 SYDVKM. The V segment lost 2 bases and the J segment 2 bases; nucleotides outside the gene matches: 8. The CDR3 is 17 residues long. Here the CDR3 DNA reads TGTGCCAGCAGTTTAATCCTCTCGCGGGGGGCCTACAATGAGCAGTTCTTC. It codes for CASSLILSRGAYNEQFF.

The V call is TRBV15, the J call TRBJ1-4, with D perhaps TRBD1 (5 bases). With 6 bases removed from V and 7 bases from J, the gap between germline ends came to 15 bases. Germline-derived CDR1 and CDR2 are LNHNV and YYDKDF (reference sequence). The CDR3 length is 14 residues. The CDR3 DNA sequence: TGTGCCACCAGTCCGGAGTGGGGCGGTGAAAAACTGTTTTTT. Its protein is CATSPEWGGEKLFF.

The chain has TRBV2 and TRBJ1-6, with TRBD1 matching 12 bases. This CDR3 region has 20 residues. The ends lost 5 bases at V and 9 bases at J; junction bases unmatched: 20. Germline lookup yields CDR1 SNHLY and CDR2 FYNNEI. CDR3 nucleotide sequence: TGTGCCAGCAGTACCCAGGTTCCCGGGACAGGGGGCGAAGGAAGTTCACCCCTCCACTTT. Amino acid sequence: CASSTQVPGTGGEGSSPLHF.

This chain connects TRBV3-1 (or the pseudogene TRBV3-2) to TRBJ1-1, with D maybe TRBD1 (6 bases). From germline, CDR1 is LGHDT and CDR2 YNNKEL (reference sequence). The CDR3 spans 16 residues. The ends were cut back, 1 base at V and 5 bases at J, with 17 bases in the middle. For the CDR3, the DNA is TGTGCCAGCAGCCAAGGGGACACGGGATCGAGGACTGAAGCTTTCTTT. Translation: CASSQGDTGSRTEAFF.

The rearrangement uses TRBV11-3 and TRBJ1-2; 8 positions match TRBD1. CDR3 size: 13 residues. CDR1 SGHNT and CDR2 YENEEA come from the germline V gene. J lost 7 bases, V lost 5 bases, and 6 bases had no gene match. The CDR3 region is CASSPTGGAGYTF. The CDR3 DNA is TGTGCCAGCAGCCCCACAGGGGGGGCTGGCTACACCTTC. The whole variable domain, remainder taken from reference TRBV11-3 and TRBJ1-2, is EAGVVQSPRYKIIEKKQPVAFWCNPISGHNTLYWYLQNLGQGPELLIRYENEEAVDDSQLPKDRFSAERLKGVDSTLKIQPAELGDSAVYLCASSPTGGAGYTFGSGTRLTVV.

This clone was seen a single time. The chain has TRBV3-1 (or the pseudogene TRBV3-2) and TRBJ1-2; weak D call: TRBD1 (5 bases). The CDR3 loop spans 14 amino acids. The germline V gene encodes CDR1 LGHDT and CDR2 YNNKEL (reference sequence). Deletions cut 3 bases from V and 4 bases from J, with 12 bases between. The DNA for the CDR3 is TGTGCCAGCAGCCATGAACGGGGCCTCTATGGCTACACCTTC. Translation: CASSHERGLYGYTF.

To note about this clone: The junction departs from germline at one end; a sequencing error may be responsible. The gene calls are TRBV19 and TRBJ2-2; D is uncertain. Looked up from germline, CDR1 is LNHDA and CDR2 is SQIVND (reference sequence). This CDR3 spans 12 amino acids. CDR3 in DNA: TGTGCCAGTAGTATCTGGTCCGGAGAGCTGTTTTTT. Translated, it gives CASSIWSGELFF.

CDR3 nucleotide sequence: TGTGCCACCAGTGCCGCGGACAGGGGGCGGAATTCACCCCTCCACTTT. Translating gives CATSAADRGRNSPLHF. J is TRBJ1-6 and V is TRBV24-1; 11 nucleotides line up with TRBD1. The CDR3 runs 16 residues. The germline V gene has CDR1 KGHDR and CDR2 SFDVKD. J gave up 7 bases and V 5 bases, and 6 bases lay outside the gene matches.

This sequence joins TRBV3-1 (or the pseudogene TRBV3-2) and TRBJ2-3; maybe TRBD2 (6 bases). The CDR3 contains 12 residues. The germline V gene has CDR1 LGHDT and CDR2 YNNKEL (reference sequence). Trimming shortened V by 2 bases and J by 11 bases, and 11 bases separated the two germline ends. The DNA of the CDR3 is TGTGCCAGCAGCCAAACGGGACTTGGGCAGTATTTT. Protein: CASSQTGLGQYF.

The chain is built from TRBV27 and TRBJ2-7; the match to TRBD2 covers 7 bases. V shed 4 bases, J shed 6 bases, and the junction held 6 bases outside the gene matches. The CDR3 spans 13 residues. Germline CDR1 MNHEY, CDR2 SMNVEV (reference sequence). This chain's CDR3 is CASSWGLSAEQYV. In nucleotides, the CDR3 is TGTGCCAGCAGTTGGGGACTATCGGCCGAGCAGTACGTC.

This clone has just one count. The chain couples TRBV3-1 (or the pseudogene TRBV3-2) to TRBJ1-4, with D unclear. Germline V CDR1 and CDR2: LGHDT, YNNKEL (reference sequence). V dropped 1 base and J dropped 7 bases, with 13 bases sitting between them. This CDR3 has 15 residues. In nucleotides, the CDR3 is TGTGCCAGCAGCCAAGCGGCAGCCTTGGGTGAAAAACTGTTTTTT. It translates to CASSQAAALGEKLFF.

The J gene is TRBJ1-1, the V gene TRBV2; D remains unclear. V lost 3 bases to trimming and J lost 5 bases, with 7 bases between them. Per the germline V gene, CDR1 is SNHLY and CDR2 is FYNNEI. CDR3 length: 12 residues. CDR3 region: CASSDGRTEAFF. The CDR3, as DNA: TGTGCCAGCAGTGACGGGAGGACTGAAGCTTTCTTT.